The clone carrying this T cell receptor (beta chain) was counted a single time. No antigen is known for it. An end of the junction does not agree with germline; a read error may underlie this. The sample originates from a study of post-analysis software for immune sequencing data. About the research overall: Relapsing-remitting, secondary progressive and progressive-relapsing forms made up the multiple sclerosis disease courses.

Researchers reported that TCR beta cDNA libraries carried unique molecular identifiers. TCRdb processed the PCR reads anew with MiXCR; each CDR3 protein has one entry. The sample lists roughly 150,000 distinct CDR3 sequences; about 36% were seen once. General study points: Four or five TRBV segments, TRBV5-6, TRBV5-1 and TRBV20-1 among them, were found more frequent in patients than controls. When the samples were clustered directly with F measure, those that had been prepared in the same batch showed strong co-clustering. People with multiple sclerosis had a significantly lower normalized Chao1 diversity than controls did.

Germline V gene lookup returns CDR1 SGHDN and CDR2 FVKESK. The CDR3 extends over 13 amino acids. The chain uses TRBV14 and TRBJ1-2; D unclear. The sequenced sample was blood, obtained after autologous hematopoietic stem cell transplantation. The TCR was taken from a girl aged 5-17 years with multiple sclerosis. CDR3 loop: CASIQDRGYGYTF. The CDR3, as DNA: TGTGCCAGCATCCAAGATCGGGGCTATGGCTACACCTTC.